A single sample gave rise to the 23 T cell receptor beta chains below, sequenced in a study of shared clonotypes between healthy human individuals. Libraries were prepared by immunoSEQ multiplex PCR; TCRdb keeps only in-frame clonotypes and omits some of them. There are roughly 2,300,000 clones in the sample; 85% to 95% occur only once, and 0.37% lies in the top ten. Sequencing input: naive CD4+ T cells from PBMCs. Subset in this sample: CD45RA+ positively selected. The receptors derive from a man between 18 and 29 years old in good health. Some clones in this sample may be carry-over from other donors' samples.

The rearrangement uses TRBV27 and TRBJ2-5, with D possibly matching TRBD1 (6 bases). Germline CDR1 MNHEY, CDR2 SMNVEV (reference sequence). This CDR3 is 16 amino acids long. Trimming pared 3 bases from V and 2 bases from J, leaving 16 bases between. CDR3 nucleotide sequence: TGTGCCAGCAGTTTCCTTCGGAACAGGGAACAAGAGACCCAGTACTTC. Its protein product is CASSFLRNREQETQYF.

The chain joins TRBV5-1 to TRBJ1-4; the D gene is possibly TRBD1 (6 bases). The CDR3 sequence is 14 residues long. Trimming stripped 4 bases from V and 3 bases from J, with 10 bases between. Germline assignment: CDR1 SGHRS and CDR2 YFSETQ. The chain's CDR3 is CASSAQGSNEKLFF. The DNA of the CDR3 is TGCGCCAGCAGCGCCCAGGGGTCTAATGAAAAACTGTTTTTT.

The chain recombines TRBV7-8 with TRBJ1-4, with TRBD1 identical over 9 bases. The V gene end was trimmed by 5 bases and the J gene end by 3 bases; junction bases not matched to a gene: 4. CDR3 size: 15 residues. CDR1 and CDR2 from the germline V gene are SGHVS and FQNEAQ. The CDR3 sequence: CASSPGQGPNEKLFF. The CDR3 DNA is TGTGCCAGCAGCCCGGGACAGGGTCCTAATGAAAAACTGTTTTTT.

The genes are TRBV28 and TRBJ2-1; TRBD2 matches at 10 bases. The CDR3 totals 14 residues. V dropped 3 bases and J dropped 8; count of bases not matched to a gene: 4. The germline CDR1 and CDR2 sequences are MDHEN and SYDVKM. The CDR3: CASSFLGTSDEQFF. DNA of the CDR3: TGTGCCAGCAGTTTCCTCGGGACTAGCGATGAGCAGTTCTTC.

The chain recombines TRBV28 with TRBJ2-7; D might be TRBD1 or TRBD2, each matching 5 bases. Looked up from germline, CDR1 is MDHEN and CDR2 is SYDVKM. The CDR3 runs 13 residues. Trimming cost V 6 bases and J 3 bases, with 12 bases left between them. The CDR3 DNA follows: TGTGCCAGCAGAGGGGACGCTTACTACGAGCAGTACTTC. Its protein product is CASRGDAYYEQYF.

The rearrangement joins TRBV4-3 to TRBJ1-1, with 9 bases lining up with TRBD1. CDR1 and CDR2 from the germline V gene are LGHNA and YSLEER. V lost 0 bases to trimming and J lost 5 bases; unmatched junction nucleotides: 10. The CDR3 consists of 17 residues. The CDR3 protein is CASSQEGGTGWRTEAFF. The CDR3 region has the DNA TGCGCCAGCAGCCAAGAGGGTGGGACAGGGTGGAGGACTGAAGCTTTCTTT.

The genes are TRBV6-1 and TRBJ2-1, with 7 bases lining up with TRBD2. V shed 8 bases, J shed 4 bases, and the junction held 8 bases outside the gene matches. The length of the CDR3 is 14 residues. CDR1 is MNHNS, CDR2 SASEGT, per germline. For the CDR3, the DNA is TGTGCCAGCCACCGGGACTATACTTACAATGAGCAGTTCTTC. Translation: CASHRDYTYNEQFF.

Points on this clone: Additional DNA sequences in this sample encode the identical CDR3. The rearrangement uses TRBV4-1 and TRBJ2-5; 13 bases map to TRBD2. Germline V gene lookup returns CDR1 MGHRA and CDR2 YSYEKL. Trimming cost V 1 base and J 4 bases; bases outside gene matches: 0. The CDR3 extends over 15 amino acids. The CDR3 DNA sequence: TGCGCCAGCAGCCAAGGACTAGCGGGAGGAGAGACCCAGTACTTC. Encoded protein: CASSQGLAGGETQYF.

This chain uses TRBV5-8 with TRBJ2-1, with D hard to call. Trimming removed 4 bases at V and 2 bases at J, with 7 bases between. The germline CDR1 and CDR2 sequences are SGHTS and YDEGEE. The CDR3 contains 13 residues. The CDR3 sequence: CASSTRPYNEQFF. The CDR3 region has the DNA TGTGCCAGCAGCACAAGACCCTACAATGAGCAGTTCTTC.

This clone has a single count. The chain has TRBV5-5 and TRBJ1-2; D remains unclear. The CDR3 runs to 12 residues. CDR1 SGHKS and CDR2 YYEKEE come from the germline V gene (reference sequence). Between the trimmed V and J ends, which lost 0 bases and 8 bases, there was a span of 8 bases. The CDR3 region is CASSLELLGYTF. DNA of the CDR3: TGTGCCAGCAGCTTGGAACTCCTAGGCTACACCTTC. Variable domain in full (rest from reference TRBV5-5 and TRBJ1-2): DAGVTQSPTHLIKTRGQQVTLRCSPISGHKSVSWYQQVLGQGPQFIFQYYEKEERGRGNFPDRFSARQFPNYSSELNVNALLLGDSALYLCASSLELLGYTFGSGTRLTVV.

The chain has TRBV19 and TRBJ1-5; D uncertain. Looked up from germline, CDR1 is LNHDA and CDR2 is SQIVND (reference sequence). The CDR3 runs 12 residues. V lost 6 bases and J 6 bases, leaving 9 bases between the germline ends. The CDR3 protein is CASSTTLQPQHF. CDR3 sequence (DNA): TGTGCCAGTAGCACGACTCTTCAGCCCCAGCATTTT.

The J gene is TRBJ2-3, the V gene TRBV19, with 7 bases matching TRBD1. This CDR3 is built from 14 residues. V gave up 6 bases and J gave up 3 bases; unmatched junction bases: 6. Germline assignment: CDR1 LNHDA and CDR2 SQIVND (reference sequence). CDR3 protein: CASRQTGRTDTQYF. CDR3 sequence (DNA): TGTGCCAGTAGACAGACAGGGCGAACAGATACGCAGTATTTT.

The chain employs TRBV6-1 and TRBJ1-5; no definite D call. The CDR3 extends over 14 amino acids. Trimming left V 3 bases short and J 2 bases short, with 8 bases between. Germline V gene data show CDR1 as MNHNS and CDR2 as SASEGT. CDR3 DNA sequence: TGTGCCAGCAGTGATAATTACGGCAATCAGCCCCAGCATTTT. It codes for CASSDNYGNQPQHF.

CDR3 sequence reads: CASSKALAGEGVAFF. Here the CDR3 DNA reads TGTGCCAGCAGCAAAGCGCTGGCAGGGGAGGGGGTAGCTTTCTTT. The chain joins TRBV21-1 to TRBJ1-1. TRBV21-1 constitutes a pseudogene. There are 15 residues in the CDR3.

The CDR3 bases are TGTGCCAGCAGTGAAAGGGTGGATACGCAGTATTTT. Protein sequence: CASSERVDTQYF. V is TRBV2 and J is TRBJ2-3, with D hard to call. CDR1 SNHLY and CDR2 FYNNEI come from the germline V gene. This CDR3 contains 12 residues. With 2 bases removed from V and 6 bases from J, the gap between germline ends came to 6 bases.

The chain joins TRBV18 to TRBJ2-5, with D perhaps being TRBD1 or TRBD2 (5 bases each). Germline CDR1 and CDR2: KGHSH and LQKENI. CDR3 length equals 14 residues. V was trimmed by 1 base and J by 5 bases, leaving 11 bases between them. The CDR3 coding sequence is TGTGCCAGCTCACCACGGGGGAGAGGGGAGACCCAGTACTTC. Translating gives CASSPRGRGETQYF. Full variable domain (remainder filled in from reference TRBV18 and TRBJ2-5): NAGVMQNPRHLVRRRGQEARLRCSPMKGHSHVYWYRQLPEEGLKFMVYLQKENIIDESGMPKERFSAEFPKEGPSILRIQQVVRGDSAAYFCASSPRGRGETQYFGPGTRLLVL.

The chain carries TRBV19 and TRBJ2-3; 10 nucleotides align to TRBD2. The CDR3 extends over 17 amino acids. CDR1 LNHDA and CDR2 SQIVND come from the germline V gene (reference sequence). Trimming removed 3 bases from V and 0 bases from J; junction bases left unmatched: 6. The CDR3 nucleotides are TGTGCCAGTAGTATTTTTAGGACTAGCGGTAGCACAGATACGCAGTATTTT. Its protein is CASSIFRTSGSTDTQYF.

This chain connects TRBV4-2 to TRBJ2-1; 15 bases line up with TRBD2. CDR3 length: 18 amino acids. The ends lost 4 bases at V and 8 bases at J; junction bases unmatched: 12. CDR1 is LGHNA and CDR2 is YNFKEQ in the germline V gene. CDR3: CASSRPRTSGRGGHEQFF. The CDR3 nucleotides are TGTGCCAGCAGCCGCCCCAGGACTAGCGGGAGGGGGGGTCATGAGCAGTTCTTC.

The chain recombines TRBV6-5 with TRBJ2-7, with D possibly matching TRBD1 (6 bases). CDR3 length: 14 amino acids. V gave up 7 bases and J gave up 0 bases, with 13 bases separating them. Germline values: CDR1 MNHEY, CDR2 SVGAGI. Here the CDR3 DNA reads TGTGCCAGCAAGGGACAACAAAGCTCCTACGAGCAGTACTTC. Its translation: CASKGQQSSYEQYF.

The gene calls are TRBV7-2 and TRBJ1-6; 12 bases align to TRBD1. CDR3 size: 17 residues. The V gene end was trimmed by 2 bases and the J gene end by 2 bases; junction bases not matched to a gene: 1. The germline CDR1 and CDR2 sequences are SGHTA and FQGNSA. The CDR3 sequence: CASSLRDRGPYNSPLHF. DNA for the CDR3: TGTGCCAGCAGCTTACGGGACAGGGGGCCCTATAATTCACCCCTCCACTTT.

The chain joins TRBV7-7 to TRBJ2-5; a weak D match, TRBD2 (6 bases). The CDR3 runs 14 residues. Trimming removed 1 base at V and 3 bases at J, with 9 bases between. CDR1 is SSHAT and CDR2 is FNYEAQ in the germline V gene (reference sequence). This CDR3 is CASSLVSGEETQYF. The CDR3 DNA sequence: TGTGCCAGCAGCTTAGTATCGGGGGAAGAGACCCAGTACTTC.

The CDR3 bases are TGTGCCAGCAGCCCACGAGGTGGGGACACCGGGGAGCTGTTTTTT. It translates to CASSPRGGDTGELFF. The rearrangement uses TRBV7-3 and TRBJ2-2; D is unclear. CDR3 size: 15 residues. Trimming cost V 5 bases and J 3 bases, with 13 bases left between them. CDR1 and CDR2 from the germline V gene are SGHTA and FQGTGA.

This chain links TRBV4-3 with TRBJ2-1; 7 nucleotides agree with TRBD2. This CDR3 contains 15 residues. V dropped 0 bases and J dropped 8; count of bases not matched to a gene: 7. Germline assignment: CDR1 LGHNA and CDR2 YSLEER. CDR3 amino acids: CASSQDFGGRDEQFF. DNA for the CDR3: TGCGCCAGCAGCCAAGATTTCGGCGGGAGAGATGAGCAGTTCTTC.